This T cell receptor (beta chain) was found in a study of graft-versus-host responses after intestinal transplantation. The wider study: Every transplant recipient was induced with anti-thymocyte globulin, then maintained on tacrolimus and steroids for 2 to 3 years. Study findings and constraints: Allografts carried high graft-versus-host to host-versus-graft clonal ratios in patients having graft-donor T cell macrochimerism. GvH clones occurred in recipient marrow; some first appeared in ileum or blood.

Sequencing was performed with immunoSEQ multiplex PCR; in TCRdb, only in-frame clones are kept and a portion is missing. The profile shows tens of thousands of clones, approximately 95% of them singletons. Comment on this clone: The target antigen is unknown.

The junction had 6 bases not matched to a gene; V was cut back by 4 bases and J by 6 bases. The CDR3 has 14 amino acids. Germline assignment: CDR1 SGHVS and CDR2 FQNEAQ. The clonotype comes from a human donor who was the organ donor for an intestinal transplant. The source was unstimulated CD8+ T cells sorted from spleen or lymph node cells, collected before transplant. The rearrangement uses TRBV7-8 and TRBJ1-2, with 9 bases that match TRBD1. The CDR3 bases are TGTGCCAGCAGCTCCGGACAGGGGCTTGATGGCTACACCTTC. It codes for CASSSGQGLDGYTF.